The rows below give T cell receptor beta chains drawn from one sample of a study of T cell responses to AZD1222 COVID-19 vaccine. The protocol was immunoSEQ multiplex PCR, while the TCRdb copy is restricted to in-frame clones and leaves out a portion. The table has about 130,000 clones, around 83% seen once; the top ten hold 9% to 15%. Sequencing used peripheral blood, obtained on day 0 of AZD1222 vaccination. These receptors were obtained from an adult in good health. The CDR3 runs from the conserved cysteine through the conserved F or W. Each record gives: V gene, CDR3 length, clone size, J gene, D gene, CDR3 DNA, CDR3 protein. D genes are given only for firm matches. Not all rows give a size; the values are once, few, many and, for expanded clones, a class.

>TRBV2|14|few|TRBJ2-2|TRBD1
TGTGCCAGCAGGGACAGGGGGGGGACCGGGGAGCTGTTTTTT
CASRDRGGTGELFF
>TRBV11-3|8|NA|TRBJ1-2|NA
TGTGCCAGCAACGGCTACACCTTC
CASNGYTF
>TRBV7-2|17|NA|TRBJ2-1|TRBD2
TGTGCCAGCAGCTTAGTAATCGGCGGGAGCTCCTACAATGAGCAGTTCTTC
CASSLVIGGSSYNEQFF
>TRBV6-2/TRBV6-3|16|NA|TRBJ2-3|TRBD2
TGTGCCAGCAGCACCTATAGCGGGACGGACACAGATACGCAGTATTTT
CASSTYSGTDTDTQYF
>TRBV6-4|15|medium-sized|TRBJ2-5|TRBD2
TGTGCCAGCAGCGAACTAGCGGGGGGGCCAGAGACCCAGTACTTC
CASSELAGGPETQYF
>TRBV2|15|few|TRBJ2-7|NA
TGTGCCAGCAGCTTTAAGGTCGGGGGTGTCTACGAGCAGTACTTC
CASSFKVGGVYEQYF
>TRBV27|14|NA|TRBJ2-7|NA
TGTGCCAGCAGTTTATCGAAGCAGACTTACGAGCAGTACTTC
CASSLSKQTYEQYF
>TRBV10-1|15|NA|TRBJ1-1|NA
TGCGCCAGCAGTGAGTCTGCCAGGGGAGACACTGAAGCTTTCTTT
CASSESARGDTEAFF
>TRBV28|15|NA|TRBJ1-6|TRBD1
TGTGCCAGCAGTCCCGGGACAGCGTTAAATTCACCCCTCCACTTT
CASSPGTALNSPLHF
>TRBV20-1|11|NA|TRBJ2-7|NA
TGCAGTGCTAGTAAAACCGTCGAGCAGTACTTC
CSASKTVEQYF
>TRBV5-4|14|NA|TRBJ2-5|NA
TGTGCCAGCAGCACCCTGACAGGACTTGGGACCCAGTACTTC
CASSTLTGLGTQYF
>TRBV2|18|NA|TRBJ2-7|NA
TGTGCCAGCAGTGTTACAGGTAGTCTCGGCCTTAAACCGGGCGAGCAGTACTTC
CASSVTGSLGLKPGEQYF
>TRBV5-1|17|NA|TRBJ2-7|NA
TGCGCCAGCAGCCCGGGAGGGACAGCGGTGATCTCCTACGAGCAGTACTTC
CASSPGGTAVISYEQYF
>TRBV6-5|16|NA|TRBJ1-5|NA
TGTGCCAGCAGTTACCTTGGACTCTTGGGCAATCAGCCCCAGCATTTT
CASSYLGLLGNQPQHF
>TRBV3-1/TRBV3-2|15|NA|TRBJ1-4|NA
TGTGCCAGCAGCCAATTTGGGGCGCCGGGGGAAAAACTGTTTTTT
CASSQFGAPGEKLFF